The present T cell receptor beta chain was sequenced within a study of vaccination effects on CD4 cells after COVID-19. Before sequencing took place, the ViraFEST assay used viral peptide pools to expand antigen-specific CD4+ T cells. Following 10 days of culture, CD4+ T cells were isolated. Having tested negative for nucleocapsid antibodies, the vaccine recipients showed no prior SARS-CoV-2 infection. Assay used: immunoSEQ multiplex PCR; TCRdb lists only in-frame clones, some missing. This table has more than 20,000 clones, approximately 64% appearing once. As concerns this clone: Its antigen is currently unknown.

The CDR3 contains 12 residues. Germline V gives CDR1 SEHNR, CDR2 FQNEAQ (reference sequence). V was clipped by 5 bases and J by 6 bases, with 10 bases between them. The chain has TRBV7-9 and TRBJ1-1, with D perhaps matching TRBD1 (5 bases). The sequenced sample was CD4+ T cells from PBMCs cultured with HCoV-OC43 spike peptides, obtained before COVID-19 vaccination. Specified subset: HCoV-OC43 spike overlapping peptide pool stimulation. The receptor was derived from a human donor who received a COVID-19 vaccine. The CDR3 reads CASSPTAPEAFF. CDR3 nucleotides: TGTGCCAGCAGCCCGACAGCCCCTGAAGCTTTCTTT.